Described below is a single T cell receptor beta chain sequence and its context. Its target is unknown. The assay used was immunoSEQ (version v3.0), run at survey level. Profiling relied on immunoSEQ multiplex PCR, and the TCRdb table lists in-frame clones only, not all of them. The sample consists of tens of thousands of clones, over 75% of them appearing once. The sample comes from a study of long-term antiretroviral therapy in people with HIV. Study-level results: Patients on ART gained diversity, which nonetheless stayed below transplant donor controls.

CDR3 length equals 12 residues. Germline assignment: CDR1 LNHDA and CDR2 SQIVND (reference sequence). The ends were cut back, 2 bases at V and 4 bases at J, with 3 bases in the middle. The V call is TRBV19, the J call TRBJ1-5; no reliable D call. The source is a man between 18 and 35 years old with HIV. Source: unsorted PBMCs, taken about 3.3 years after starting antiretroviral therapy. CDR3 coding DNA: TGTGCCAGTAGTATAATGAATCAGCCCCAGCATTTT. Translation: CASSIMNQPQHF. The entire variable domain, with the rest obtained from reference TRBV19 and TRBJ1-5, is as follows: DGGITQSPKYLFRKEGQNVTLSCEQNLNHDAMYWYRQDPGQGLRLIYYSQIVNDFQKGDIAEGYSVSREKKESFPLTVTSAQKNPTAFYLCASSIMNQPQHFGDGTRLSIL.